What follows are 17 T cell receptor beta chains derived from one specimen sequenced in a study of blood T cell repertoires in COVID-19. Clones were sequenced by immunoSEQ multiplex PCR, and TCRdb holds only the in-frame ones, with some missing. Of more than 150,000 clones in the sample, around 79% were seen once. The specimen sequenced was peripheral blood. These receptors were obtained from a man in his 60s with active or convalescent COVID-19.

The chain combines TRBV7-8 with TRBJ2-1, with 10 bases identical to TRBD2. CDR1 and CDR2 (germline): SGHVS, FQNEAQ. The CDR3 sequence is 15 residues long. The V and J ends lost 2 bases and 14 bases, in that order; junction bases with no gene match: 12. CDR3 residues: CASSLSGLAGASKFF. The CDR3 bases are TGTGCCAGCAGCTTAAGTGGTCTAGCGGGAGCTAGTAAGTTCTTC.

The table lists this clone with a few counts. The V and J genes are TRBV5-3 and TRBJ1-5, with D maybe TRBD1 (5 bases). Being an ORF, TRBV5-3 has a function that is uncertain. The CDR3 sequence is 15 residues long. Trimming took off 1 base at V and 5 bases at J, with 13 bases between the two ends. The CDR3 nucleotides are TGTGCCAGAAGCTTGTGGGGGGTATCAGATCAGCCCCAGCATTTT. This gives the protein CARSLWGVSDQPQHF.

The V gene is TRBV20-1, the J gene TRBJ1-1, with D possibly TRBD1 on 6 matching bases. Germline CDR1 and CDR2: DFQATT and SNEGSKA (reference sequence). The CDR3 runs to 11 residues. Here the CDR3 reads CRPNEGGLAFF. The DNA of the CDR3 is TGCAGACCCAATGAGGGGGGGCTCGCTTTCTTT.

The V and J genes are TRBV4-1 and TRBJ2-2, with 9 bases fitting TRBD2. Germline values: CDR1 MGHRA, CDR2 YSYEKL. With V trimmed by 4 bases and J by 7 bases, 10 bases remained unmatched. The length of the CDR3 is 16 residues. Written as DNA, the CDR3 is TGCGCCAGCAGCCGGTCAGGGCGGGAGGGCCGCGGGGAGCTGTTTTTT. Amino acid sequence: CASSRSGREGRGELFF.

A single count supports this clone. The chain joins TRBV24-1 to TRBJ2-3, with a possible D match to TRBD2 (6 bases). Trimming cost V 2 bases and J 2 bases, with 10 bases left between them. Germline CDR1 and CDR2: KGHDR and SFDVKD. This CDR3 comprises 15 residues. CDR3 in amino acids: CATSDSGGLTDTQYF. DNA of the CDR3: TGTGCCACCAGTGATTCTGGGGGACTCACAGATACGCAGTATTTT.

The chain is built from TRBV27 and TRBJ1-2; maybe TRBD1 (6 bases). The germline gives CDR1 MNHEY, CDR2 SMNVEV (reference sequence). V lost 3 bases and J lost 8, with 13 bases in between. The CDR3 is made up of 13 amino acids. The CDR3 nucleotides read TGTGCCAGCAGTTTCCCCGGACAGAGGGGCTACACCTTC. This translates into CASSFPGQRGYTF.

A remark on this clone: One end of the junction varies from germline; a read error may be responsible. V and J are TRBV7-2 and TRBJ2-6; possible D gene TRBD1, 5 bases. CDR1 is SGHTA and CDR2 is FQGNSA in the germline V gene. This CDR3 comprises 14 residues. In DNA, the CDR3 is TGTGCCAGCAGCCCCGAGGACACCACCCAACCTTTGGCTTTC. This sequence encodes CASSPEDTTQPLAF.

This clone came up once. CDR3 residues: CASTLGGINYGYTF. The CDR3, as DNA: TGTGCCAGCACCCTAGGGGGAATTAACTATGGCTACACCTTC. The chain has TRBV7-9 and TRBJ1-2, with D possibly TRBD1 on 6 matching bases. This CDR3 contains 14 residues. Germline V gene sequence: CDR1 SEHNR, CDR2 FQNEAQ (reference sequence). V shed 7 bases and J shed 1 base, with 13 bases lying between them.

V gene TRBV3-1 (or the pseudogene TRBV3-2) combines with J gene TRBJ2-4; possibly TRBD1 for D (6 bases). This CDR3 contains 14 residues. Trimming stripped 1 base from V and 6 bases from J, with 10 bases between. Germline values: CDR1 LGHDT, CDR2 YNNKEL (reference sequence). CDR3 DNA sequence: TGTGCCAGCAGCCAAGGCCAGGGGAGAAACATTCAGTACTTC. It codes for CASSQGQGRNIQYF.

The rearrangement joins TRBV10-3 to TRBJ2-5, with TRBD2 matching over 8 bases. The V and J ends lost 0 bases and 4 bases, in that order; junction bases with no gene match: 7. Germline values: CDR1 ENHRY, CDR2 SYGVKD. The CDR3 has 16 residues. The CDR3 spells CAISESGGLAGETQYF. CDR3 DNA sequence: TGTGCCATCAGTGAGTCTGGTGGGCTAGCGGGAGAGACCCAGTACTTC.

V gene TRBV5-1 combines with J gene TRBJ2-3, with TRBD2 identical over 8 bases. With 4 bases clipped from V and 1 base from J, the junction kept 8 bases outside the gene matches. This CDR3 has 16 residues. Germline assignment: CDR1 SGHRS and CDR2 YFSETQ. CDR3 residues: CASSPSAGGRTDTQYF. For the CDR3, the DNA is TGCGCCAGCAGCCCCTCCGCGGGGGGCCGCACAGATACGCAGTATTTT.

The V and J genes are TRBV7-6 and TRBJ2-7; 10 positions agree with TRBD2. CDR3 length: 16 amino acids. Trimming took 0 bases from V and 3 from J; bases not matched to a gene: 5. In germline, CDR1 is SGHVS, CDR2 FNYEAQ. CDR3 DNA sequence: TGTGCCAGCAGCTTAGCGGTAGCGGGAGGTGTCTACGAGCAGTACTTC. Amino acids: CASSLAVAGGVYEQYF.

The chain combines TRBV6-9 with TRBJ2-3; 8 bases match TRBD2. The CDR3 sequence is 18 residues long. The germline CDR1 and CDR2 sequences are MNHGY and SVAAGI. Here the CDR3 reads CAIMERTEERENTDTQYF. CDR3 nucleotide sequence: TGTGCTATCATGGAAAGAACCGAGGAGCGGGAGAACACAGATACGCAGTATTTT.

A few counts support this clone. The CDR3 coding sequence is TGTGCCAGCAGCGTAGCAGGGGCTGGGAATTCACCCCTCCACTTT. This encodes CASSVAGAGNSPLHF. The chain links TRBV9 to TRBJ1-6; D may be TRBD1 (6 bases). Per germline, CDR1 SGDLS and CDR2 YYNGEE. The V gene lost 0 bases and the J gene lost 7 bases, with 11 bases spanning the gap. The CDR3 sequence is 15 residues long.

V gene TRBV10-2 combines with J gene TRBJ2-5, with 7 nucleotides matching TRBD1. CDR3 size: 15 residues. With 3 bases clipped from V and 5 bases from J, the junction kept 9 bases outside the gene matches. Germline V gene sequence: CDR1 WSHSY, CDR2 SAAADI. The CDR3 reads CASSDQTGIRETQYF. The CDR3 DNA follows: TGCGCCAGCAGTGACCAGACAGGGATCAGGGAGACCCAGTACTTC.

This rearrangement joins TRBV9 to TRBJ2-5; 10 nucleotides line up with TRBD2. Germline V gene sequence: CDR1 SGDLS, CDR2 YYNGEE. J gave up 4 bases and V 3 bases, and 9 bases lay outside the gene matches. This CDR3 is built from 16 residues. The CDR3 DNA sequence: TGTGCCAGCAGCGACTCCAGCGGGAGGGCCGGAGAGACCCAGTACTTC. Protein: CASSDSSGRAGETQYF.

The chain joins TRBV18 to TRBJ2-3; maybe TRBD1 (5 bases). The CDR3 contains 17 residues. Germline V gene lookup returns CDR1 KGHSH and CDR2 LQKENI. Between the trimmed V and J ends, which lost 0 bases and 6 bases, there was a span of 19 bases. The CDR3 bases are TGTGCCAGCTCACCACCGTTTTTAGGGGAATCTACTGATACGCAGTATTTT. Protein: CASSPPFLGESTDTQYF.